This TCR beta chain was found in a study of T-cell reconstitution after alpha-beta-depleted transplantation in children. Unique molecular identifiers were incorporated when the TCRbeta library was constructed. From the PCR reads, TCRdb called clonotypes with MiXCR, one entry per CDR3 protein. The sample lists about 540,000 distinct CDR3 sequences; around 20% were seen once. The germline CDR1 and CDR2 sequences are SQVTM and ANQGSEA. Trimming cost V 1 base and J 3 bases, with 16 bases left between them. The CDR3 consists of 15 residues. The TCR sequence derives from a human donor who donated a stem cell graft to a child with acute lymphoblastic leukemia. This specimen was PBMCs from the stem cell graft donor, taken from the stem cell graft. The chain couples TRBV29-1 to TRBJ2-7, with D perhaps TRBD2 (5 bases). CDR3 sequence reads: CSVEGPVGLGYEQYF. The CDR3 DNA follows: TGCAGCGTTGAAGGGCCAGTCGGACTGGGCTACGAGCAGTACTTC.